The 8 T cell receptor beta chains given below trace back to one sample, sequenced in a study of response to subunit inactivated influenza vaccine. TCRdb passed the RT-PCR reads through MiXCR, listing each CDR3 protein once. The sample yields about 520,000 distinct CDR3 sequences, less than 7.5% seen once. Here the sequenced sample was PBMCs from blood, taken less than 30 months after vaccination. The receptor source for this set is a man between 50 and 69 years old who received an inactivated influenza vaccine.

This clonotype was detected a few times. This chain uses TRBV25-1 with TRBJ1-2; D is unresolved. Looked up from germline, CDR1 is MGHDK and CDR2 is SYGVNS. The length of the CDR3 is 17 residues. Trimming left V 6 bases short and J 2 bases short, with 22 bases between. The CDR3 DNA reads as TGTGCCAGCAGAGCCGGCGGTCGCAGGCTCGGGAACTATGGCTACACCTTC. Protein: CASRAGGRRLGNYGYTF.

This clonotype was seen more than once but under ten times. J is TRBJ1-2 and V is TRBV12-3 or TRBV12-4; possible D gene TRBD1, 5 bases. V lost 2 bases and J 8 bases, leaving 15 bases between the germline ends. The CDR3 covers 14 residues. CDR3 region: CASSLWGRPEGYTF. The CDR3 DNA reads TGTGCCAGCAGTTTATGGGGACGGCCAGAGGGCTACACCTTC.

This clonotype was picked up many times. The chain has TRBV29-1 and TRBJ2-3; 8 bases fit TRBD2. The CDR3 contains 15 residues. Trimming took 6 bases from V and 0 from J; bases not matched to a gene: 8. Germline V gives CDR1 SQVTM, CDR2 ANQGSEA. The CDR3 reads CSVLGGLGSTDTQYF. In DNA form, the CDR3 reads TGCAGCGTCTTAGGGGGACTAGGGAGCACAGATACGCAGTATTTT.

This clonotype came up many times. This chain joins TRBV11-2 and TRBJ2-3, with 12 bases aligning to TRBD2. Germline CDR1 reads SGHAT; CDR2 reads FQNNGV. The junction had 8 bases not matched to a gene; V was cut back by 1 base and J by 3 bases. The CDR3 loop spans 18 amino acids. The CDR3 reads CASSLVVTSGRLTDTQYF. DNA for the CDR3: TGTGCCAGCAGCTTAGTAGTTACTAGCGGGAGGCTTACAGATACGCAGTATTTT.

This chain links TRBV2 with TRBJ1-1; D might be TRBD1 (5 bases). Looked up from germline, CDR1 is SNHLY and CDR2 is FYNNEI. The CDR3 has 13 amino acids. Trimming stripped 11 bases from V and 1 base from J, with 14 bases between. This CDR3 reads CAGKNGGNTEAFF. The CDR3 DNA follows: TGTGCCGGCAAAAATGGGGGGAACACTGAAGCTTTCTTT.

The gene calls are TRBV5-6 and TRBJ2-2; 7 nucleotides line up with TRBD2. The CDR3 consists of 15 residues. After removal of 2 bases from V and 1 base from J, the junction contained 2 bases not matched to a gene. The germline CDR1 and CDR2 sequences are SGHDT and YYEEEE. This chain's CDR3 is CASSFGRLNTGELFF. The CDR3 DNA reads TGTGCCAGCAGCTTCGGGAGGTTGAACACCGGGGAGCTGTTTTTT. Based on the CDR3 plus reference TRBV5-6 and TRBJ2-2, the full variable domain is DAGVTQSPTHLIKTRGQQVTLRCSPKSGHDTVSWYQQALGQGPQFIFQYYEEEERQRGNFPDRFSGHQFPNYSSELNVNALLLGDSALYLCASSFGRLNTGELFFGEGSRLTVL.

There are a few counts of this clonotype. The V call is TRBV7-9, the J call TRBJ2-5; 10 nucleotides match TRBD1. This CDR3 region has 15 residues. CDR1 is SEHNR and CDR2 is FQNEAQ in the germline V gene (reference sequence). V lost 5 bases to trimming and J lost 3 bases; unmatched junction nucleotides: 6. DNA for the CDR3: TGTGCCAGCAGCAGGGGGACAGGGGTAAAAGAGACCCAGTACTTC. Encoded protein: CASSRGTGVKETQYF.

This clonotype was seen a handful of times. V and J are TRBV12-3 or TRBV12-4 and TRBJ2-2; TRBD1 matches 9 bases. After removal of 5 bases from V and 3 bases from J, the junction contained 4 bases not matched to a gene. There are 15 residues in the CDR3. In DNA, the CDR3 is TGTGCCAGCAGTACCGGGACAGGGTACACCGGGGAGCTGTTTTTT. Encoded protein: CASSTGTGYTGELFF.